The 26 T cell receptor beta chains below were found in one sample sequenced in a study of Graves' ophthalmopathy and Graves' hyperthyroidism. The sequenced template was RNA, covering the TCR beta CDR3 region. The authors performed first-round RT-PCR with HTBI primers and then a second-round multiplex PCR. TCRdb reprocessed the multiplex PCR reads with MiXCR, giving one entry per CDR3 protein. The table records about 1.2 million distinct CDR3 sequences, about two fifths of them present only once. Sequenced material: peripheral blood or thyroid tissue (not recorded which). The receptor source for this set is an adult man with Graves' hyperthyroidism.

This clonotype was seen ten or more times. DNA of the CDR3: TGTGCCAGCAGTCGGAGTTTGGGGGCTTCACCCCTCCACTTT. It is translated as CASSRSLGASPLHF. This chain joins TRBV12-3 or TRBV12-4 and TRBJ1-6; tentative D call: TRBD1 (6 bases). The CDR3 has 14 amino acids. The ends were cut back, 5 bases at V and 9 bases at J, with 14 bases in the middle.

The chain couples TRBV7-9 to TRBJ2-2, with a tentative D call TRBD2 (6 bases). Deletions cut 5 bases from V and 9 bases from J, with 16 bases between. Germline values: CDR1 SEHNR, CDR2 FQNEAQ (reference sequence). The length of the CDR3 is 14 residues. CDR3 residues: CASSQVTGERELFF. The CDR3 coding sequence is TGTGCCAGCAGCCAAGTAACGGGAGAACGGGAGCTGTTTTTT.

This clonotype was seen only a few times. CDR3 region: CASSQAGQVNTEAFF. The CDR3 DNA follows: TGTGCCAGCAGCCAAGCCGGACAGGTGAACACTGAAGCTTTCTTT. This chain links TRBV3-1 with TRBJ1-1, with 7 bases matching TRBD1. There are 15 residues in the CDR3. Germline CDR1 reads LGHDT; CDR2 reads YNNKEL (reference sequence). The ends lost 1 base at V and 0 bases at J; junction bases unmatched: 2.

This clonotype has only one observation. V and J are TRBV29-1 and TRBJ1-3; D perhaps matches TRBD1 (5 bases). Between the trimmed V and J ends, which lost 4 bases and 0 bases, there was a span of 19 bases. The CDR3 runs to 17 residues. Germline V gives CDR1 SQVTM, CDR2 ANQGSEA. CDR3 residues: CSVVGTVGTSSGNTIYF. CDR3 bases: TGCAGCGTTGTAGGGACTGTGGGAACGAGCTCTGGAAACACCATATATTTT. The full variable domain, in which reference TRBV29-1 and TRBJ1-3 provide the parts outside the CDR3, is SAVISQKPSRDICQRGTSLTIQCQVDSQVTMMFWYRQQPGQSLTLIATANQGSEATYESGFVIDKFPISRPNLTFSTLTVSNMSPEDSSIYLCSVVGTVGTSSGNTIYFGEGSWLTVV.

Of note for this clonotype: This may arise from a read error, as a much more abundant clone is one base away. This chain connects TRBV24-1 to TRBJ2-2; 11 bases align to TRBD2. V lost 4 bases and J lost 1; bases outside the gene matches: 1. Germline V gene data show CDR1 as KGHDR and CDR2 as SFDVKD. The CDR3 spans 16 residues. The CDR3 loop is CATSETSGMNTGELFF. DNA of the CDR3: TGTGCCACCAGTGAGACTAGCGGGATGAACACCGGGGAGCTGTTTTTT.

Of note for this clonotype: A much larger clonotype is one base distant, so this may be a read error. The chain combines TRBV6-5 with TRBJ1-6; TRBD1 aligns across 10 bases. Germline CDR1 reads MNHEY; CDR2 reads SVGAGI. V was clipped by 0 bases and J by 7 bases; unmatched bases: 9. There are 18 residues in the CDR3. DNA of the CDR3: TGTGCCAGCAGTTACTCCACCCGCACGGGACAGGGGAATTCACCCCTCCACTTT. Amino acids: CASSYSTRTGQGNSPLHF.

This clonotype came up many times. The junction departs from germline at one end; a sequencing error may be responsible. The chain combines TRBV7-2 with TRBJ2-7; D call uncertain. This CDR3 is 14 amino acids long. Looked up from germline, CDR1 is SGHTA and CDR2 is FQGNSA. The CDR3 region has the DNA TGCGCCAGCAGCTTCGGCGGCGGCTCCTACGAGCAGTACTTC. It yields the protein CASSFGGGSYEQYF.

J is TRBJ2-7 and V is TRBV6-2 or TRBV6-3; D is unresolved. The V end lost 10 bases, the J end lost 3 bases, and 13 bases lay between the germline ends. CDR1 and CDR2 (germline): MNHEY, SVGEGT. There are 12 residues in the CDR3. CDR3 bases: TGTGCCACGCGAAGATCCATCTACGAGCAGTACTTC. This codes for CATRRSIYEQYF.

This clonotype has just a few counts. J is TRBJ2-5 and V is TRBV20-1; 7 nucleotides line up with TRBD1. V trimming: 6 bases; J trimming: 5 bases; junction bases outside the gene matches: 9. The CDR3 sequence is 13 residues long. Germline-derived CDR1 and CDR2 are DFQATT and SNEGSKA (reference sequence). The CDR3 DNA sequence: TGCAGTGCCAACAGGGGCGTAAAGGAGACCCAGTACTTC. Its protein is CSANRGVKETQYF.

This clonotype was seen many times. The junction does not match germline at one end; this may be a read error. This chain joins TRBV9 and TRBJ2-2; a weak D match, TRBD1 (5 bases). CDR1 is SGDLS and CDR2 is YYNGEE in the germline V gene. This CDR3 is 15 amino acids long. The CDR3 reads CASSVGTLNTVELFF. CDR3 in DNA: TGTGCCAGCAGCGTAGGGACACTGAACACCGTGGAGCTGTTTTTT.

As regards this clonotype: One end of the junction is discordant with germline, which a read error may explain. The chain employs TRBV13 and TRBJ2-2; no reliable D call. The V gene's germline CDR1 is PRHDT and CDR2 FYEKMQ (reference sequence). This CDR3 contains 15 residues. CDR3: CACSVIRALGGELFF. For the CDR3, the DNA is TGTGCCTGCAGCGTTATTAGGGCTCTCGGCGGGGAGCTGTTTTTT.

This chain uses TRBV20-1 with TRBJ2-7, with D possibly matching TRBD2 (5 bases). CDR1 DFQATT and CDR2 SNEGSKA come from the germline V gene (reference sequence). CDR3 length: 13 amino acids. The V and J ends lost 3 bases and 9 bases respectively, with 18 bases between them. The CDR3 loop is CSARTPHGNGQYF. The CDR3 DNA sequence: TGCAGTGCTAGGACCCCGCACGGGAATGGGCAGTACTTC.

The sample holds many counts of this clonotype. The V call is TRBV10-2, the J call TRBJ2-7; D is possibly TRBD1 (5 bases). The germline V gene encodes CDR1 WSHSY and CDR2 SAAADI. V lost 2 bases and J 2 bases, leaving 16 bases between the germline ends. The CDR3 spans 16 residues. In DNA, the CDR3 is TGCGCCAGCAGTGAGATAGGGGTGGTAGCAGCCTACGAGCAGTACTTC. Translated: CASSEIGVVAAYEQYF.

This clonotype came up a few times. The CDR3 DNA is TGCAGTGCTAGAGGGGACAGGGCGACCTATAATTCACCCCTCCACTTT. The encoded protein is CSARGDRATYNSPLHF. This chain connects TRBV20-1 to TRBJ1-6, with 9 bases identical to TRBD1. The CDR3 sequence is 16 residues long. The V and J ends lost 1 base and 2 bases, in that order; junction bases with no gene match: 3. Per the germline V gene, CDR1 is DFQATT and CDR2 is SNEGSKA (reference sequence).

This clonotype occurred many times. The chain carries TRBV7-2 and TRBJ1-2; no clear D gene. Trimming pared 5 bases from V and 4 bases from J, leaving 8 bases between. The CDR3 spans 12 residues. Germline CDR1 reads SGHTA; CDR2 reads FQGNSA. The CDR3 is CASSPHSYGYTF. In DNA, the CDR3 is TGTGCCAGCAGCCCTCACAGCTATGGCTACACCTTC. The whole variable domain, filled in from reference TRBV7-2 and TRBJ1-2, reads GAGVSQSPSNKVTEKGKDVELRCDPISGHTALYWYRQSLGQGLEFLIYFQGNSAPDKSGLPSDRFSAERTGGSVSTLTIQRTQQEDSAVYLCASSPHSYGYTFGSGTRLTVV.

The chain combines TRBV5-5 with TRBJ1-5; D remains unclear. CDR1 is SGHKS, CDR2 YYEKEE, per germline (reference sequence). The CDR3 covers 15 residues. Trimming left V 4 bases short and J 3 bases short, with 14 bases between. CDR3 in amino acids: CASSQNDGYNQPQHF. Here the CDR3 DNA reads TGTGCCAGCAGCCAAAATGACGGATACAATCAGCCCCAGCATTTT.

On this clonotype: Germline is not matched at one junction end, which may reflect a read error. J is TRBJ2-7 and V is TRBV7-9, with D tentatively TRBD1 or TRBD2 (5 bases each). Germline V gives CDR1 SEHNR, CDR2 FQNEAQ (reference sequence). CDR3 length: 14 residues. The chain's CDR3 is CASSLGTSGYGQYF. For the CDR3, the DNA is TGTGCCAGCAGTCTGGGGACCTCTGGCTACGGGCAGTACTTC. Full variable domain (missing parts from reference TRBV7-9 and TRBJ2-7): DTGVSQNPRHKITKRGQNVTFRCDPISEHNRLYWYRQTLGQGPEFLTYFQNEAQLEKSRLLSDRFSAERPKGSFSTLEIQRTEQGDSAMYLCASSLGTSGYGQYFGPGTRLTVT.

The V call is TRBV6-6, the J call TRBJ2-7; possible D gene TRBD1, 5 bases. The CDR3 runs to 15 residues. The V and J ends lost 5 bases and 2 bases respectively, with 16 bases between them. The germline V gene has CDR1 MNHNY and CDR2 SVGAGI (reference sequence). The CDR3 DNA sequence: TGTGCCAGCAGTGACAGCGCAGGGCTAACCTACGAGCAGTACTTC. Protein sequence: CASSDSAGLTYEQYF.

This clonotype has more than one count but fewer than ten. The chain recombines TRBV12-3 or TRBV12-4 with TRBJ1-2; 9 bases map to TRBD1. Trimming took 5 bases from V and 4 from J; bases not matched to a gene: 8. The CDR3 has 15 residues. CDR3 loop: CASSHSGTGLYGYTF. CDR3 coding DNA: TGTGCCAGCAGTCACTCCGGGACAGGGCTCTATGGCTACACCTTC.

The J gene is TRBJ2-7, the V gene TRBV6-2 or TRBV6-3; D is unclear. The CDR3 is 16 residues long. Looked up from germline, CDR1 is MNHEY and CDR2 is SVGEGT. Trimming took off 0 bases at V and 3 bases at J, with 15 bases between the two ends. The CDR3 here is CASSYSLWVHDYEQYF. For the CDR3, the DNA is TGTGCCAGCAGTTACTCCTTATGGGTACACGACTACGAGCAGTACTTC.

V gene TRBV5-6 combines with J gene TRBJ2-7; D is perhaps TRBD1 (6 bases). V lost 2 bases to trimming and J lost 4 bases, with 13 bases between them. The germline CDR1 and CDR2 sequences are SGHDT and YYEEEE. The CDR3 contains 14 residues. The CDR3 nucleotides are TGTGCCAGCAGCTTCGAGTACAGGGAGTACGAGCAGTACTTC. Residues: CASSFEYREYEQYF.

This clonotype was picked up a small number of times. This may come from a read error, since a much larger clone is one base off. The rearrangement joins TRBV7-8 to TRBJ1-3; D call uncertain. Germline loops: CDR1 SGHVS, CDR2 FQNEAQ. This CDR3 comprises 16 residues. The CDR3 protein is CASSLGGEYLGTTIYF. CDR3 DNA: TGTGCCAGCAGCTTAGGTGGCGAATATCTTGGAACCACCATATATTTT.

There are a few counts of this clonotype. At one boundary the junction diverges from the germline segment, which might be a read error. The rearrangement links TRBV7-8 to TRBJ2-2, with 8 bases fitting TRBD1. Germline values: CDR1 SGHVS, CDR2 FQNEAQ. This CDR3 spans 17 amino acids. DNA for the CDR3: TGCGCCAGCAGCCAAAGAGCGGACAGGGAGAACACCGGGGAGCTGTTTTTT. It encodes CASSQRADRENTGELFF.

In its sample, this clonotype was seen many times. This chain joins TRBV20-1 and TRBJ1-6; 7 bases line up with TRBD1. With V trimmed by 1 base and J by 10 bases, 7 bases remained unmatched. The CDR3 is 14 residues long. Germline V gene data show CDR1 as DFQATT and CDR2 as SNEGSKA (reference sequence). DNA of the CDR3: TGCAGTGCTAGAGTTCGCAGGGGGGAGTCACCCCTCCACTTT. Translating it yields CSARVRRGESPLHF.

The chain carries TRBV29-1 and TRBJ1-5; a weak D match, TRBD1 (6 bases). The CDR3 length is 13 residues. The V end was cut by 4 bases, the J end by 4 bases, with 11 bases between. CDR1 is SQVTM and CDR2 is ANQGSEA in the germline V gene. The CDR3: CSVVWQGNQPQHF. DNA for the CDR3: TGCAGCGTTGTGTGGCAGGGGAATCAGCCCCAGCATTTT.

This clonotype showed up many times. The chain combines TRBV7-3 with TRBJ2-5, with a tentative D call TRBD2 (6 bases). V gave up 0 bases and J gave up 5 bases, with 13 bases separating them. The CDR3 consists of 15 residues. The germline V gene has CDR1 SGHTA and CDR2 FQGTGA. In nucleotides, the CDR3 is TGTGCCAGCAGCTTAACAGGCGGGACGTGGGAGACCCAGTACTTC. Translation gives CASSLTGGTWETQYF.